This T cell receptor (beta chain) was sequenced for a study of CD8+ T cells in alopecia areata. About the research overall: The study gave tofacitinib for 6 to 18 months, then 6 months off drug. General study findings and limits: Scalp clonality decreased significantly with tofacitinib, and so did expanded CD8+ clones among the top 100. Persistence of many expanded lesional clones was seen in scalp and blood during tofacitinib.

RNA was isolated and reverse transcribed to cDNA, the sequencing template. Sequencing was performed with immunoSEQ multiplex PCR; in TCRdb, only in-frame clones are kept and a portion is missing. The sample holds over 150,000 clones, roughly 64% seen once. This CDR3 is 13 amino acids long. V lost 0 bases and J 8 bases, leaving 10 bases between the germline ends. Germline V gene sequence: CDR1 LNHNV, CDR2 YYDKDF (reference sequence). As concerns this clone: The antigen is not known.

Sample treatment: oral pan-JAK inhibitor, 5-10 mg twice daily. Sequencing was performed on CD8+ T cells sorted from blood, taken at week 24, from a patient treated with tofacitinib. This receptor was taken from a human donor with alopecia areata. The chain has TRBV15 and TRBJ1-1; a weak D match, TRBD1 (5 bases). CDR3 DNA sequence: TGTGCCACCAGCAGAGATTCAGGGAGGGAAGCTTTCTTT. Its protein product is CATSRDSGREAFF.